This TCR beta chain was observed in a study of T cell changes during pregnancy in multiple sclerosis. This CDR3 comprises 17 residues. From germline, CDR1 is SGHNT and CDR2 YYREEE (reference sequence). The V gene lost 0 bases and the J gene lost 2 bases, with 16 bases spanning the gap. Generated by immunoSEQ multiplex PCR, the TCRdb table keeps only in-frame clones and is missing some. The profile shows about 48,000 clones, approximately 92% of them singletons. Sequencing used CD4+ T cells from peripheral blood mononuclear cells, obtained in the second trimester of pregnancy. V and J are TRBV5-4 and TRBJ2-3; TRBD1 might be the D (5 bases). The source is a female donor in good health, enrolled as a control in a pregnancy study. Here the CDR3 reads CASSLGPLKGPTDTQYF. DNA for the CDR3: TGTGCCAGCAGCTTGGGGCCCTTAAAGGGGCCCACAGATACGCAGTATTTT.